The TCR beta chain described here comes from a study of cytomegalovirus exposure and HLA in healthy donors. Study-level results: Per a later analysis, HLA-associated TCR beta chains showed more clonal expansion than other, equally common TCR beta chains. Prior analysis indicated that the majority of TCR beta V segments exhibited productivity approximately 87% or approximately 30% of the time. Later analysis showed most CMV-associated TCR beta chains appearing HLA-restricted.

V dropped 0 bases and J dropped 0 bases, with 6 bases sitting between them. From germline, CDR1 is MNHNS and CDR2 SASEGT. The CDR3 totals 14 residues. In this sample, this clone turned up many times. Its antigen is unidentified. Donors consisted of healthy bone marrow donors. Primers: 60 Vbeta forward and 13 Jbeta reverse. Sequencing used immunoSEQ multiplex PCR; TCRdb keeps in-frame clones, though not all of them. The data contain roughly 130,000 clones, almost 80% of them singletons. Sequenced input: PBMCs. This TCR came from a young man in good health and CMV-seronegative. The chain employs TRBV6-1 and TRBJ2-7, with D maybe TRBD1 (6 bases). CDR3 nucleotides: TGTGCCAGCAGTGAAGCGGACAGCTCCTACGAGCAGTACTTC. It encodes CASSEADSSYEQYF.